These T cell receptor beta chains were read from a single sample in a study of T cells in Graves' hyperthyroidism and ophthalmopathy. One entry per CDR3 protein, called by TCRdb with MiXCR from the multiplex PCR reads. There are around 440,000 distinct CDR3 sequences in the sample; around 14% occur only once, and approximately 7.5% lies in the top ten. The specimen sequenced was blood. Receptors originate from a woman aged 18-29 years with Graves' hyperthyroidism. Both conserved end residues are part of each CDR3. D genes are given only for firm matches. For some rows the clone size is stated as once, few or many, or as a class when expanded; others skip it.

D gene,clone size,J gene,V gene,CDR3 DNA,CDR3 protein
TRBD2,-,TRBJ2-7,TRBV12-3/TRBV12-4,TGTGCCAGCAGTTTCGGAGCTAGCGGGGCCTACGAGCAGTACTTC,CASSFGASGAYEQYF
TRBD1,many,TRBJ1-5,TRBV19,TGTGCCAGTAGTCCCGGAGGGGGCAGATATAGCAATCAGCCCCAGCATTTT,CASSPGGGRYSNQPQHF
TRBD2,-,TRBJ2-3,TRBV6-4,TGTGCCAGCAGTGATGGAGCGGGAGAAGATACGCAGTATTTT,CASSDGAGEDTQYF
TRBD2,-,TRBJ2-2,TRBV19,TGTGCCAGTAGTACCCCCCCCCCTAGCGGGAGGGGGTCCGGGGAGCTGTTTTTT,CASSTPPPSGRGSGELFF
-,many,TRBJ1-1,TRBV6-1,TGTGCCAGCAGTACCACCGGGACGCCTGAAGCTTTCTTT,CASSTTGTPEAFF
TRBD1,many,TRBJ1-5,TRBV20-1,TGCAGTGCTAGAGACCCCGGGACAGGGGATAATCAGCCCCAGCATTTT,CSARDPGTGDNQPQHF
-,many,TRBJ1-6,TRBV5-8,TGTGCCAGCAGCCCGAGGACAAGGGGCTCACCCCTCCACTTT,CASSPRTRGSPLHF
TRBD2,many,TRBJ2-7,TRBV6-1,TGTGCCAGCAGGATGACTAGCGGGACGACCTACGAGCAGTACTTC,CASRMTSGTTYEQYF
-,few,TRBJ1-2,TRBV5-8,TGTGCCAGCAGCTTGTGGGGTGACGGTGGCTACACCTTC,CASSLWGDGGYTF
TRBD1,-,TRBJ1-2,TRBV12-5,TGTGCTAGTGGTTTTGGGACAGGGAAAGGCTACACCTTC,CASGFGTGKGYTF
-,many,TRBJ1-2,TRBV24-1,TGTGCCACCAGTGCGGCAGGGAACTATGGCTACACCTTC,CATSAAGNYGYTF
-,many,TRBJ1-3,TRBV12-3/TRBV12-4,TGTGCCAGCGGGGGGGTGCTCTCTGGAAACACCATATATTTT,CASGGVLSGNTIYF
TRBD1,many,TRBJ2-3,TRBV7-3,TGTGCCAGCAGCCGACAGGGGGACACAGATACGCAGTATTTT,CASSRQGDTDTQYF
-,many,TRBJ2-6,TRBV28,TGTGCCAGCAGTTTAGTACCCGGGGCCAACGTCCTGACTTTC,CASSLVPGANVLTF
-,many,TRBJ1-1,TRBV4-1,TGCGCCAGCAGCCAAACGCAACTAATGAACACTGAAGCTTTCTTT,CASSQTQLMNTEAFF
-,-,TRBJ2-5,TRBV7-7,TGTGCTAGCAGCTTATCGGGGGTGCAAGAGACCCAGTACTTC,CASSLSGVQETQYF